These 17 T cell receptor beta chains were all obtained from the same sample, sequenced in a study of CD8 T cells in ankylosing spondylitis. TCRdb used MiXCR to reprocess the 5' RACE reads, holding one entry per CDR3 protein. Among approximately 350,000 distinct CDR3 sequences, approximately 22% were seen once, and the ten largest hold about an eighth. Input material: blood, either unsorted or a sorted T cell fraction (not recorded which). The receptor source for this set is a male donor with ankylosing spondylitis or in good health (not recorded which).

CDR3 residues: CASSISYNEQFF. The CDR3 nucleotides read TGTGCCAGCTCCATCTCCTACAATGAGCAGTTCTTC. The rearrangement joins TRBV12-3 or TRBV12-4 to TRBJ2-1; D not resolved. V was clipped by 8 bases and J by 0 bases, with 5 bases between them. The CDR3 contains 12 residues.

V and J are TRBV7-2 and TRBJ2-3; 8 nucleotides line up with TRBD1. Germline lookup yields CDR1 SGHTA and CDR2 FQGNSA. CDR3 length equals 15 residues. Losses at the gene ends were 5 bases for V and 2 bases for J; bases not matched to a gene: 6. CDR3 sequence reads: CASSPRQGYTDTQYF. The CDR3 DNA reads as TGTGCCAGCAGCCCTAGACAGGGGTACACAGATACGCAGTATTTT.

Concerning this clonotype: Mismatch with germline at one junction end may stem from a read error. This rearrangement joins TRBV4-2 to TRBJ2-2; the D is unclear. Germline CDR1 and CDR2: LGHNA and YNFKEQ. CDR3 length: 13 amino acids. The CDR3 is CASRQENTGELFF. CDR3 bases: TGTGCCAGCAGACAAGAAAACACCGGGGAGCTGTTTTTT.

This clonotype was observed a handful of times. The chain couples TRBV29-1 to TRBJ2-2; D is possibly TRBD1 (6 bases). The germline gives CDR1 SQVTM, CDR2 ANQGSEA. With 2 bases removed from V and 2 bases from J, the gap between germline ends came to 9 bases. The CDR3 is 14 residues long. The CDR3 nucleotides are TGCAGCGTTGAACCAGGGGTAAACACCGGGGAGCTGTTTTTT. Its translation is CSVEPGVNTGELFF.

This clonotype occurred a few times. The CDR3 spells CASSLWMTSYEQYF. The CDR3 DNA reads as TGTGCCAGCAGCTTGTGGATGACCTCCTACGAGCAGTACTTC. This sequence joins TRBV11-1 and TRBJ2-7, with D unclear. The germline gives CDR1 SGHAT, CDR2 FQDESV (reference sequence). The CDR3 is 14 amino acids. The germline V and J ends were trimmed by 3 bases and 0 bases, with 9 bases remaining between them.

V is TRBV3-1 and J is TRBJ2-7; tentatively, D is TRBD1 (6 bases). V was clipped by 6 bases and J by 2 bases, with 11 bases between them. CDR3 length: 13 amino acids. Germline CDR1 and CDR2: LGHDT and YNNKEL (reference sequence). DNA for the CDR3: TGTGCCAGCAGTTGGGACAAACCCTACGAGCAGTACTTC. Its translation is CASSWDKPYEQYF.

This clonotype was detected only a few times. The CDR3 region is CATSRTNGFTDTQYF. Written as DNA, the CDR3 is TGTGCCACCAGCAGGACCAATGGGTTCACAGATACGCAGTATTTT. The chain recombines TRBV15 with TRBJ2-3; D unresolved. The germline V gene has CDR1 LNHNV and CDR2 YYDKDF (reference sequence). The germline V and J ends were trimmed by 3 bases and 2 bases, with 12 bases remaining between them. The CDR3 extends over 15 amino acids.

The rearrangement uses TRBV4-1 and TRBJ1-2; D may be TRBD1 (5 bases). The V end was cut by 0 bases, the J end by 4 bases, with 15 bases between. Germline lookup yields CDR1 MGHRA and CDR2 YSYEKL. The CDR3 extends over 16 amino acids. The CDR3, as DNA: TGCGCCAGCAGCCAAGAAGGGCCAGGGACCGCCTATGGCTACACCTTC. Its translation is CASSQEGPGTAYGYTF.

The gene calls are TRBV4-1 and TRBJ2-3; D perhaps matches TRBD1 (6 bases). Trimming took 0 bases from V and 5 from J, leaving 12 bases between them. The CDR3 totals 15 residues. The V gene's germline CDR1 is MGHRA and CDR2 YSYEKL. The DNA for the CDR3 is TGCGCCAGCAGCCAAGAGGGGGCTTTCGGAGATACGCAGTATTTT. Protein product: CASSQEGAFGDTQYF.

This chain uses TRBV12-3 or TRBV12-4 with TRBJ2-1, with 8 bases matching TRBD1. CDR3 size: 16 residues. V trimming: 4 bases; J trimming: 0 bases; junction bases outside the gene matches: 5. As DNA, the CDR3 is TGTGCCAGCAGTTCCCCGGGACAGGTCTCCTACAATGAGCAGTTCTTC. This sequence encodes CASSSPGQVSYNEQFF.

The genes are TRBV20-1 and TRBJ2-4, with no clear D. CDR1 DFQATT and CDR2 SNEGSKA come from the germline V gene (reference sequence). Between the trimmed V and J ends, which lost 0 bases and 0 bases, there was a span of 12 bases. The CDR3 is made up of 16 amino acids. The CDR3 DNA is TGCAGTGCTAGAGATTCGGCGGAACTAGCCAAAAACATTCAGTACTTC. Translation: CSARDSAELAKNIQYF.

The chain is built from TRBV27 and TRBJ2-3; 14 bases line up with TRBD2. Germline V lookup: CDR1 MNHEY, CDR2 SMNVEV (reference sequence). J was trimmed by 2 bases and V by 6 bases; bases with no gene match: 10. There are 18 residues in the CDR3. This CDR3 reads CASRSLRLAGGITDTQYF. The CDR3 bases are TGTGCCAGCAGATCCCTACGACTAGCGGGGGGGATCACAGATACGCAGTATTTT.

This chain joins TRBV5-4 and TRBJ2-2, with D maybe TRBD2 (5 bases). Germline V gene sequence: CDR1 SGHNT, CDR2 YYREEE (reference sequence). Between the trimmed V and J ends, which lost 1 base and 2 bases, there was a span of 33 bases. The CDR3 runs to 23 residues. The CDR3: CASSLTQFQRIGWELVNTGELFF. CDR3 DNA: TGTGCCAGCAGCTTGACCCAATTCCAACGCATTGGATGGGAGTTAGTCAACACCGGGGAGCTGTTTTTT.

The chain links TRBV13 to TRBJ1-2, with D unresolved. Germline V gene sequence: CDR1 PRHDT, CDR2 FYEKMQ (reference sequence). This CDR3 comprises 14 residues. V lost 3 bases and J lost 7, with 15 bases in between. CDR3 coding DNA: TGTGCCAGCAGCTTCGAGGGTACTCTTCGTGGCTACACCTTC. Residues: CASSFEGTLRGYTF. The complete variable domain, with remaining parts taken from reference TRBV13 and TRBJ1-2, reads AAGVIQSPRHLIKEKRETATLKCYPIPRHDTVYWYQQGPGQDPQFLISFYEKMQSDKGSIPDRFSAQQFSDYHSELNMSSLELGDSALYFCASSFEGTLRGYTFGSGTRLTVV.

In its sample, this clonotype was seen a few times. The DNA of the CDR3 is TGTGCCAGCAGCCACACCACGAGCGGACCTAAGATGACCCAGTACTTC. Protein: CASSHTTSGPKMTQYF. The chain recombines TRBV6-2 or TRBV6-3 with TRBJ2-5; D might be TRBD2 (5 bases). There are 16 residues in the CDR3. The germline CDR1 and CDR2 sequences are MNHEY and SVGEGT. V was trimmed by 6 bases and J by 7 bases, leaving 24 bases between them.

The chain joins TRBV7-9 to TRBJ2-7, with D unresolved. Trimming stripped 5 bases from V and 3 bases from J, with 11 bases between. Looked up from germline, CDR1 is SEHNR and CDR2 is FQNEAQ (reference sequence). The CDR3 extends over 13 amino acids. This CDR3 reads CASSPSSHYEQYF. The DNA for the CDR3 is TGTGCCAGCAGCCCGTCTTCCCACTACGAGCAGTACTTC.

V is TRBV11-2 and J is TRBJ2-2, with D possibly being TRBD1 (5 bases). V lost 2 bases, J lost 5 bases, and 9 bases lay in between. The CDR3 extends over 14 amino acids. Germline V lookup: CDR1 SGHAT, CDR2 FQNNGV. The DNA for the CDR3 is TGTGCCAGCAGCTTATGGCAGGGAACCGGGGAGCTGTTTTTT. This translates into CASSLWQGTGELFF.